The 9 T cell receptor beta chains given below trace back to one sample, sequenced in a study of blood T cell repertoires in COVID-19. Measured with immunoSEQ multiplex PCR; TCRdb has only the in-frame clones, and not every one. The table records about 150,000 clones, roughly 84% of them present only once. Sequencing was done on a sample of peripheral blood. These receptors all stem from a man aged 18 to 29 with active or convalescent COVID-19.

The chain is built from TRBV7-2 and TRBJ2-7, with D perhaps matching TRBD1 (6 bases). Per the germline V gene, CDR1 is SGHTA and CDR2 is FQGNSA. V lost 1 base to trimming and J lost 0 bases, with 13 bases between them. The CDR3 spans 16 residues. The CDR3 region has the DNA TGTGCCAGCAGCTTAGGGGGACACCTGAGCTCCTACGAGCAGTACTTC. It translates to CASSLGGHLSSYEQYF. Supplemented by reference TRBV7-2 and TRBJ2-7, the full variable domain reads GAGVSQSPSNKVTEKGKDVELRCDPISGHTALYWYRQSLGQGLEFLIYFQGNSAPDKSGLPSDRFSAERTGGSVSTLTIQRTQQEDSAVYLCASSLGGHLSSYEQYFGPGTRLTVT.

The chain employs TRBV7-3 and TRBJ2-5; D not resolved. CDR1 SGHTA and CDR2 FQGTGA come from the germline V gene. CDR3 length: 14 residues. Trimming removed 7 bases at V and 1 base at J, with 13 bases between. CDR3 DNA sequence: TGTGCCAGCAAAGAATCAGGCGTCCAAGAGACCCAGTACTTC. Its translation: CASKESGVQETQYF.

This chain connects TRBV7-8 to TRBJ2-7; possibly TRBD1 for D (5 bases). The CDR3 extends over 15 amino acids. The germline V gene encodes CDR1 SGHVS and CDR2 FQNEAQ. The V end lost 1 base, the J end lost 3 bases, and 13 bases lay between the germline ends. The CDR3 DNA sequence: TGTGCCAGCAGCTTAGGGGGCAAATACTTCTACGAGCAGTACTTC. Translated, it gives CASSLGGKYFYEQYF.

The chain uses TRBV11-2 and TRBJ1-1, with D tentatively TRBD1 (6 bases). V was cut by 3 bases and J by 8 bases, with 19 bases left in between. The CDR3 totals 15 residues. Germline V lookup: CDR1 SGHAT, CDR2 FQNNGV. The CDR3 loop is CASSFKYREDGEAFF. In nucleotides, the CDR3 is TGTGCCAGCAGCTTCAAGTACAGGGAAGACGGGGAAGCTTTCTTT. The entire variable domain, with the rest obtained from reference TRBV11-2 and TRBJ1-1, is as follows: EAGVAQSPRYKIIEKRQSVAFWCNPISGHATLYWYQQILGQGPKLLIQFQNNGVVDDSQLPKDRFSAERLKGVDSTLKIQPAKLEDSAVYLCASSFKYREDGEAFFGQGTRLTVV.

CDR3 loop: CASSLTVLIPGKSSYEQYF. DNA of the CDR3: TGTGCCAGCAGCTTAACGGTTTTGATACCGGGGAAGAGCTCCTACGAGCAGTACTTC. The chain employs TRBV7-9 and TRBJ2-7, with D possibly matching TRBD2 (5 bases). The CDR3 runs 19 residues. Trimming took 2 bases from V and 0 from J, leaving 23 bases between them. Germline V lookup: CDR1 SEHNR, CDR2 FQNEAQ (reference sequence).

This clone was observed a few times. CDR3 residues: CASKGEGTGNQPQHF. For the CDR3, the DNA is TGCGCCAGCAAGGGTGAAGGGACAGGCAATCAGCCCCAGCATTTT. The chain links TRBV10-2 to TRBJ1-5; TRBD1 aligns across 7 bases. Trimming took 7 bases from V and 2 from J; bases not matched to a gene: 8. Germline V gene sequence: CDR1 WSHSY, CDR2 SAAADI. The length of the CDR3 is 15 residues.

This chain joins TRBV12-2 and TRBJ2-3; the table's TRBD2 call for D was not verified on the DNA. TRBV12-2 is a documented pseudogene. The CDR3 contains 17 residues. CDR3 residues: CASRSTWVRQNTDTQYF. The CDR3 nucleotides are TGTGCAAGTCGCTCAACCTGGGTGCGGCAGAACACAGATACGCAGTATTTT.

The gene calls are TRBV5-1 and TRBJ2-7; D is possibly TRBD1 (5 bases). V lost 0 bases to trimming and J lost 3 bases, with 10 bases between them. Germline values: CDR1 SGHRS, CDR2 YFSETQ. The CDR3 spans 14 residues. DNA of the CDR3: TGCGCCAGCAGCTTGGGGACAAGAATCTACGAGCAGTACTTC. Translating it yields CASSLGTRIYEQYF.

This clone was recorded once. The DNA of the CDR3 is TGTGCCAGCAGTCAGGGGAAGGGGCAGTTCTTC. Translated: CASSQGKGQFF. The J gene is TRBJ2-1, the V gene TRBV6-5; tentative D call: TRBD1 (6 bases). Trimming cost V 5 bases and J 12 bases, with 11 bases left between them. Per germline, CDR1 MNHEY and CDR2 SVGAGI. This CDR3 comprises 11 residues.